This TCR beta chain was sequenced during a study of T cell responses to AZD1222 COVID-19 vaccine. Whole-study results and caveats: Most donors were white British and more were female, and clonal diversity was possibly underestimated. CD4 TCRs covered the whole spike, strongest at regions 160-218 and 743-854.

Concerning this clone itself: No antigen is known for it.

Clones were sequenced by immunoSEQ multiplex PCR, and TCRdb holds only the in-frame ones, with some missing. The sample lists roughly 100,000 clones, around 89% seen once, with about 2.5% in the top ten. Losses at the gene ends were 1 base for V and 14 bases for J; bases not matched to a gene: 10. CDR1 and CDR2 from the germline V gene are SGHTA and FQGNSA. The CDR3 runs to 14 residues. The gene calls are TRBV7-2 and TRBJ2-3; 9 bases map to TRBD1. The source material was peripheral blood, sampled on day 0 of AZD1222 vaccination. The sequence was collected from an adult in good health. In DNA form, the CDR3 reads TGTGCCAGCAGCTTAGGTCCTGAGGGACAGGGACTGTATTTT. This translates into CASSLGPEGQGLYF.